The 30 T cell receptor beta chains below all came from one sample that was sequenced in a study of T-cell memory formation after mild COVID-19. TCRdb processed the 5' RACE reads anew with MiXCR; each CDR3 protein has one entry. The repertoire holds roughly 190,000 distinct CDR3 sequences, with about 16% as singletons. Sequenced input: PBMCs or a T cell subset sorted from them (not recorded which). These receptors were collected from an adult woman who had mild COVID-19 (a few samples of this study predate the infection). Cell type and time point are not known.

V and J are TRBV7-2 and TRBJ2-3; no clear D. The CDR3 is 18 residues long. Per the germline V gene, CDR1 is SGHTA and CDR2 is FQGNSA. V lost 2 bases and J 3 bases, leaving 21 bases between the germline ends. The CDR3: CASSLNGGFSWGTDTQYF. CDR3 nucleotides: TGTGCCAGCAGCTTAAATGGTGGTTTTAGCTGGGGAACAGATACGCAGTATTTT.

In its sample, this clonotype was seen a few times. The V and J genes are TRBV27 and TRBJ2-7; no reliable D call. This CDR3 region has 13 residues. Trimming cost V 7 bases and J 4 bases, with 14 bases left between them. From germline, CDR1 is MNHEY and CDR2 SMNVEV (reference sequence). The CDR3 DNA sequence: TGTGCCAGCAAAGGGAACCCGGGTTACGAGCAGTACTTC. It codes for CASKGNPGYEQYF.

The CDR3 sequence: CAWIGSGGVGNEQFF. CDR3 DNA: TGTGCCTGGATTGGGTCAGGGGGCGTTGGCAATGAGCAGTTCTTC. This chain joins TRBV30 and TRBJ2-1; 8 bases match TRBD1. This CDR3 region has 15 residues. The V and J ends lost 4 bases and 6 bases, in that order; junction bases with no gene match: 11. Germline values: CDR1 GTSNPN, CDR2 SVGIG (reference sequence).

This clonotype was detected a few times. This chain links TRBV18 with TRBJ2-1; D could derive from TRBD1 or TRBD2 (5 bases each). The CDR3 has 15 residues. The germline V gene has CDR1 KGHSH and CDR2 LQKENI. V was cut by 6 bases and J by 3 bases, with 15 bases left in between. This chain's CDR3 is CASSPRDLLYNEQFF. The DNA for the CDR3 is TGTGCCAGCTCTCCCCGGGACCTACTCTACAATGAGCAGTTCTTC.

The chain couples TRBV21-1 to TRBJ2-2; the table's D call of TRBD2 was not tested on the DNA. TRBV21-1 is a pseudogene. The CDR3 runs to 18 residues. Written as DNA, the CDR3 is TGTGCCAGCAGCAAACTCTTGCTAGCGGGGGGGAACACCGGGGAGCTGTTTTTT. Protein product: CASSKLLLAGGNTGELFF.

This clonotype was picked up a small number of times. The chain carries TRBV7-9 and TRBJ1-1; D not certain. This CDR3 contains 14 residues. The germline V gene has CDR1 SEHNR and CDR2 FQNEAQ (reference sequence). Trimming stripped 1 base from V and 0 bases from J, with 6 bases between. CDR3 protein: CASSLDRLNTEAFF. CDR3 in DNA: TGTGCCAGCAGCTTAGACAGATTGAACACTGAAGCTTTCTTT.

This clonotype was seen only a few times. The chain links TRBV4-2 to TRBJ2-1; maybe TRBD2 (5 bases). CDR1 LGHNA and CDR2 YNFKEQ come from the germline V gene. Trimming removed 8 bases at V and 1 base at J, with 6 bases between. This CDR3 comprises 12 residues. Here the CDR3 reads CASGGSYNEQFF. The CDR3 DNA is TGTGCCAGCGGAGGTTCCTACAATGAGCAGTTCTTC.

The genes are TRBV2 and TRBJ2-5; D may be TRBD1 (6 bases). The V end was cut by 8 bases, the J end by 3 bases, with 10 bases between. Germline-derived CDR1 and CDR2 are SNHLY and FYNNEI. The length of the CDR3 is 12 residues. CDR3 sequence reads: CASADSKETQYF. For the CDR3, the DNA is TGTGCCAGCGCGGACAGCAAAGAGACCCAGTACTTC.

This clonotype was seen only a few times. No DNA is shown, since the ends of the CDR3 on it are uncertain; the CDR3 is the one TCRdb lists. The chain employs TRBV9 and TRBJ1-2; no check of the table's D call, TRBD1, against the DNA was made. The CDR3 has 12 amino acids, counting both end residues. The germline V gene encodes CDR1 SGDLS and CDR2 YYNGEE. CDR3 region: CASSVASGSKTF.

The V call is TRBV5-4, the J call TRBJ2-3, with 10 bases aligning to TRBD2. Trimming cost V 2 bases and J 1 base; bases outside gene matches: 4. The germline V gene encodes CDR1 SGHNT and CDR2 YYREEE (reference sequence). This CDR3 has 16 amino acids. In nucleotides, the CDR3 is TGTGCCAGCAGCTTTGAGCGGGGGGGTGGCACAGATACGCAGTATTTT. This gives the protein CASSFERGGGTDTQYF.

This rearrangement joins TRBV19 to TRBJ2-1, with D uncertain. Deletions cut 3 bases from V and 6 bases from J, with 15 bases between. The CDR3 has 15 amino acids. CDR1 is LNHDA, CDR2 SQIVND, per germline (reference sequence). The CDR3 reads CASSIVKGPLNEQFF. The CDR3 nucleotides read TGTGCCAGTAGTATCGTGAAGGGTCCCCTCAATGAGCAGTTCTTC.

This chain connects TRBV20-1 to TRBJ1-5; possible D gene TRBD1, 6 bases. Germline CDR1 reads DFQATT; CDR2 reads SNEGSKA (reference sequence). The CDR3 runs 12 residues. With 5 bases removed from V and 6 bases from J, the gap between germline ends came to 11 bases. The chain's CDR3 is CSAVRGRQPQHF. The DNA of the CDR3 is TGCAGTGCTGTCCGGGGGCGTCAGCCCCAGCATTTT.

This clonotype has more than one count but fewer than ten. The rearrangement joins TRBV20-1 to TRBJ2-7, with unresolved D. Between the trimmed V and J ends, which lost 3 bases and 2 bases, there was a span of 14 bases. The CDR3 totals 14 residues. The germline gives CDR1 DFQATT, CDR2 SNEGSKA (reference sequence). The DNA for the CDR3 is TGCAGTGCTAGCCCTGAGGACCGCGCCTACGAGCAGTACTTC. Amino acids: CSASPEDRAYEQYF.

This clonotype was counted only a few times. The rearrangement joins TRBV7-2 to TRBJ2-2; maybe TRBD2 (5 bases). In germline, CDR1 is SGHTA, CDR2 FQGNSA. CDR3 length: 15 amino acids. Trimming took off 5 bases at V and 6 bases at J, with 16 bases between the two ends. Here the CDR3 reads CASSPRTSFAGELFF. The CDR3 nucleotides are TGTGCCAGCAGCCCCCGGACTTCCTTTGCCGGGGAGCTGTTTTTT.

This clonotype was counted ten times or more. The chain combines TRBV7-2 with TRBJ2-3; D might be TRBD1 (6 bases). CDR1 and CDR2 (germline): SGHTA, FQGNSA. V was shortened by 4 bases and J by 2 bases, with 16 bases between the two germline ends. CDR3 length equals 16 residues. The CDR3 loop is CASSWEQGLNTDTQYF. The CDR3 coding sequence is TGTGCCAGCAGCTGGGAACAGGGCCTAAACACAGATACGCAGTATTTT.

This clonotype was counted a few times. The chain employs TRBV29-1 and TRBJ1-4; the D gene is possibly TRBD1 (5 bases). The CDR3 totals 14 residues. V was clipped by 0 bases and J by 2 bases, with 7 bases between them. Germline lookup yields CDR1 SQVTM and CDR2 ANQGSEA. As DNA, the CDR3 is TGCAGCGTTGAAGAACGGGGGACTAATGAAAAACTGTTTTTT. This codes for CSVEERGTNEKLFF.

V gene TRBV27 combines with J gene TRBJ2-7; TRBD2 matches 9 bases. The CDR3 has 14 amino acids. Trimming cost V 2 bases and J 4 bases; bases outside gene matches: 3. Per the germline V gene, CDR1 is MNHEY and CDR2 is SMNVEV (reference sequence). CDR3 sequence: CASSLISGSYEQYF. The CDR3 coding sequence is TGTGCCAGCAGTTTAATTAGCGGGAGTTACGAGCAGTACTTC.

The J gene is TRBJ2-7, the V gene TRBV29-1; tentatively, D is TRBD1 or TRBD2 (5 bases each). Trimming took off 4 bases at V and 3 bases at J, with 28 bases between the two ends. This CDR3 is built from 18 residues. Germline V gene lookup returns CDR1 SQVTM and CDR2 ANQGSEA. CDR3 region: CSVGRRSLLGLLFYEQYF. As DNA, the CDR3 is TGCAGCGTTGGTCGGAGGTCTCTGTTGGGGCTACTTTTCTACGAGCAGTACTTC.

The rearrangement links TRBV7-8 to TRBJ1-3; D uncertain. This CDR3 is built from 16 residues. Germline CDR1 reads SGHVS; CDR2 reads FQNEAQ. V lost 5 bases to trimming and J lost 2 bases, with 16 bases between them. The CDR3 loop is CASSHRGHSTGNTIYF. Written as DNA, the CDR3 is TGTGCCAGCAGCCACCGCGGCCACAGCACTGGAAACACCATATATTTT.

The chain is built from TRBV19 and TRBJ1-5; 7 bases fit TRBD1. Germline V gene sequence: CDR1 LNHDA, CDR2 SQIVND (reference sequence). The CDR3 extends over 13 amino acids. After removal of 5 bases from V and 6 bases from J, the junction contained 4 bases not matched to a gene. CDR3 amino acids: CASSDRVGQPQHF. CDR3 DNA: TGTGCCAGTAGTGACAGGGTTGGTCAGCCCCAGCATTTT.

This clonotype came up many times. At one boundary the junction diverges from the germline segment, which might be a read error. The chain has TRBV12-3 or TRBV12-4 and TRBJ1-2; unclear D gene. This CDR3 contains 12 residues. The DNA of the CDR3 is TGCGCCAGCAGCTCGGGCACCTATGGCTACACCTTC. As protein: CASSSGTYGYTF.

The chain links TRBV12-3 or TRBV12-4 to TRBJ2-1; maybe TRBD1 (6 bases). Trimming cost V 10 bases and J 10 bases, with 17 bases left between them. This CDR3 region has 12 residues. The CDR3 loop reads CATRGADREQFF. The CDR3 DNA is TGTGCCACCAGAGGGGCTGACAGGGAGCAGTTCTTC.

Only a few counts were recorded for this clonotype. The rearrangement uses TRBV7-2 and TRBJ2-1; the D is unclear. Germline V gene sequence: CDR1 SGHTA, CDR2 FQGNSA. The CDR3 runs 14 residues. The V end lost 2 bases, the J end lost 8 bases, and 13 bases lay between the germline ends. This chain's CDR3 is CASSLIISVHEQFF. The DNA for the CDR3 is TGTGCCAGCAGCTTAATCATCAGCGTCCATGAGCAGTTCTTC.

The chain employs TRBV6-5 and TRBJ1-1; D is ambiguous. Looked up from germline, CDR1 is MNHEY and CDR2 is SVGAGI. The V and J ends lost 4 bases and 1 base respectively, with 10 bases between them. The length of the CDR3 is 14 residues. The CDR3 here is CASSSTRGNTEAFF. CDR3 DNA sequence: TGTGCCAGCAGTTCGACGCGGGGGAACACTGAAGCTTTCTTT.

The rearrangement joins TRBV7-9 to TRBJ2-3; unclear D gene. The CDR3 consists of 13 residues. V lost 3 bases, J lost 6 bases, and 10 bases lay in between. Per germline, CDR1 SEHNR and CDR2 FQNEAQ (reference sequence). CDR3 DNA sequence: TGTGCCAGCAGCTTTTTCGTGGGTGATACGCAGTATTTT. Amino acid sequence: CASSFFVGDTQYF.

This clonotype has more than one count but fewer than ten. The gene calls are TRBV4-2 and TRBJ1-1; 9 nucleotides line up with TRBD1. V lost 4 bases and J lost 3; bases outside the gene matches: 3. The CDR3 covers 14 residues. Germline-derived CDR1 and CDR2 are LGHNA and YNFKEQ. CDR3: CASSRRQGDTEAFF. The CDR3 DNA follows: TGTGCCAGCAGCCGACGACAGGGGGACACTGAAGCTTTCTTT.

This clonotype was counted a few times. The genes are TRBV7-2 and TRBJ2-5, with 7 bases aligning to TRBD2. Looked up from germline, CDR1 is SGHTA and CDR2 is FQGNSA. The CDR3 spans 16 residues. Trimming took 5 bases from V and 4 from J; bases not matched to a gene: 13. DNA of the CDR3: TGTGCCAGCAGCCCCCTCAGGCGGGAGTGGGGAGAGACCCAGTACTTC. This gives the protein CASSPLRREWGETQYF.

V is TRBV10-2 and J is TRBJ2-3, with D perhaps TRBD2 (5 bases). Trimming took off 4 bases at V and 2 bases at J, with 10 bases between the two ends. Germline CDR1 and CDR2: WSHSY and SAAADI. This CDR3 is 14 amino acids long. CDR3 DNA sequence: TGCGCCAGCAGTGGAAGCGGCCTCACAGATACGCAGTATTTT. Residues: CASSGSGLTDTQYF.

This clonotype has a handful of counts. The chain has TRBV20-1 and TRBJ2-3; TRBD2 aligns across 8 bases. CDR1 DFQATT and CDR2 SNEGSKA come from the germline V gene (reference sequence). The CDR3 runs 13 residues. The CDR3 loop is CSGGATSTDTQYF. The CDR3 DNA reads TGCAGCGGGGGGGCGACTAGCACAGATACGCAGTATTTT.

This clonotype was recorded many times. The chain employs TRBV3-1 and TRBJ2-7, with 7 bases lining up with TRBD1. Germline V gene data show CDR1 as LGHDT and CDR2 as YNNKEL (reference sequence). V gave up 4 bases and J gave up 2 bases; unmatched junction bases: 2. The CDR3 runs to 13 residues. This CDR3 reads CASSPGQPYEQYF. The CDR3, as DNA: TGTGCCAGCAGCCCGGGACAGCCCTACGAGCAGTACTTC.